One and the same sample provided the 17 T cell receptor beta chains below, sequenced in a study of T-cell reconstitution after alpha-beta-depleted transplantation in children. Preparing the TCRbeta library involved the use of unique molecular identifiers. TCRdb passed the PCR reads through MiXCR, listing each CDR3 protein once. The sample carries approximately 980,000 distinct CDR3 sequences, roughly 29% recorded once. Material: PBMCs, mostly from graft donor cells, obtained 360 days after TCRalphabeta/CD19-depleted stem cell transplant. The receptors were sampled from a boy less than two years old who had a stem cell transplant for SCID, so the T cells may come from the graft donor.

The rearrangement joins TRBV11-1 to TRBJ2-7; 7 positions agree with TRBD1. The germline V gene has CDR1 SGHAT and CDR2 FQDESV (reference sequence). Trimming removed 5 bases from V and 2 bases from J; junction bases left unmatched: 12. This CDR3 has 16 residues. The CDR3 nucleotides read TGTGCCAGCAGCCGGACCCGAGGGGACAGTGCCTACGAGCAGTACTTC. Translation: CASSRTRGDSAYEQYF.

The genes are TRBV20-1 and TRBJ2-2; D remains unclear. In germline, CDR1 is DFQATT, CDR2 SNEGSKA (reference sequence). Deletions cut 2 bases from V and 6 bases from J, with 4 bases between. This CDR3 has 11 residues. The CDR3 is CSARSAGELFF. CDR3 sequence (DNA): TGCAGTGCTAGATCCGCCGGGGAGCTGTTTTTT.

This clonotype occurred a few times. The J gene is TRBJ2-7, the V gene TRBV7-9; the match to TRBD1 covers 7 bases. The germline gives CDR1 SEHNR, CDR2 FQNEAQ (reference sequence). This CDR3 comprises 16 residues. V was clipped by 3 bases and J by 0 bases; unmatched bases: 8. CDR3 sequence (DNA): TGTGCCAGCAGCTTGTACCTGGGACAGTTCTCCTACGAGCAGTACTTC. Residues: CASSLYLGQFSYEQYF.

The V call is TRBV5-6, the J call TRBJ2-5; unclear D gene. The length of the CDR3 is 15 residues. In germline, CDR1 is SGHDT, CDR2 YYEEEE. Trimming stripped 4 bases from V and 5 bases from J, with 18 bases between. The CDR3 DNA sequence: TGTGCCAGCAGCCCAAGTGGTCATTCGAGGGAGACCCAGTACTTC. This translates into CASSPSGHSRETQYF. The full variable domain, with the rest looked up from reference TRBV5-6 and TRBJ2-5, is DAGVTQSPTHLIKTRGQQVTLRCSPKSGHDTVSWYQQALGQGPQFIFQYYEEEERQRGNFPDRFSGHQFPNYSSELNVNALLLGDSALYLCASSPSGHSRETQYFGPGTRLLVL.

J is TRBJ1-2 and V is TRBV4-3; weak D call: TRBD1 (6 bases). V was pared by 4 bases and J by 8 bases, with 20 bases between. The CDR3 contains 15 residues. The germline V gene has CDR1 LGHNA and CDR2 YSLEER. CDR3 DNA: TGCGCCAGCAGCCGGAGGGCGCAGGGGTCGGAGGGCTACACCTTC. This gives the protein CASSRRAQGSEGYTF.

The CDR3 loop reads CASSYDRADEQFF. As DNA, the CDR3 is TGTGCCAGCAGTTATGACAGAGCCGATGAGCAGTTCTTC. V is TRBV6-5 and J is TRBJ2-1; possible D gene TRBD1, 5 bases. Germline CDR1 MNHEY, CDR2 SVGAGI. This CDR3 region has 13 residues. Between the trimmed V and J ends, which lost 3 bases and 8 bases, there was a span of 11 bases.

This clonotype was picked up a small number of times. The gene calls are TRBV29-1 and TRBJ2-3, with D unclear. Germline V CDR1 and CDR2: SQVTM, ANQGSEA. CDR3 length equals 14 residues. Trimming left V 3 bases short and J 5 bases short, with 15 bases between. The chain's CDR3 is CSVDPKSAGDTQYF. CDR3 sequence (DNA): TGCAGCGTTGACCCCAAATCTGCCGGAGATACGCAGTATTTT.

This clonotype was recorded a few times. The chain combines TRBV5-1 with TRBJ1-3, with TRBD1 matching 8 bases. V was clipped by 0 bases and J by 0 bases; unmatched bases: 8. The CDR3 covers 18 residues. Germline values: CDR1 SGHRS, CDR2 YFSETQ. CDR3 sequence reads: CASSLAFGTGRSGNTIYF. The CDR3 nucleotides are TGCGCCAGCAGCTTGGCATTTGGGACAGGCCGCTCTGGAAACACCATATATTTT.

This clonotype was recorded many times. The rearrangement joins TRBV5-1 to TRBJ2-7; 7 bases agree with TRBD1. Germline V gene lookup returns CDR1 SGHRS and CDR2 YFSETQ. The CDR3 is 15 residues long. With 4 bases clipped from V and 5 bases from J, the junction kept 12 bases outside the gene matches. The CDR3 here is CASSPDPQGIHEQYF. The CDR3 region has the DNA TGCGCCAGCAGCCCCGACCCACAGGGGATCCACGAGCAGTACTTC.

Concerning this clonotype itself: One end of the junction does not line up with germline, which may come from a read error. The rearrangement uses TRBV24-1 and TRBJ2-1, with D hard to call. This CDR3 region has 12 residues. Germline V gene lookup returns CDR1 KGHDR and CDR2 SFDVKD. CDR3 sequence (DNA): TGTGCCACCAGTCGACCCTACAGTGAGCAGTTCTTC. This sequence encodes CATSRPYSEQFF.

The V gene is TRBV29-1, the J gene TRBJ2-3; D gene uncertain. V shed 0 bases and J shed 2 bases, with 12 bases lying between them. The CDR3 has 15 amino acids. Germline CDR1 and CDR2: SQVTM and ANQGSEA. The CDR3 DNA is TGCAGCGTTGAAGATCTCGAGAGGACCACAGATACGCAGTATTTT. Translating it yields CSVEDLERTTDTQYF.

This clonotype was detected only a few times. The genes are TRBV5-1 and TRBJ2-7, with 7 bases aligning to TRBD1. Germline V CDR1 and CDR2: SGHRS, YFSETQ. The CDR3 loop spans 13 amino acids. After removal of 0 bases from V and 6 bases from J, the junction contained 3 bases not matched to a gene. CDR3: CASSLGGGAEQYF. The DNA of the CDR3 is TGCGCCAGCAGCTTGGGAGGGGGCGCCGAGCAGTACTTC.

This clonotype was seen only a few times. The rearrangement uses TRBV20-1 and TRBJ2-7; possibly TRBD1 or TRBD2 for D (5 bases each). Germline lookup yields CDR1 DFQATT and CDR2 SNEGSKA (reference sequence). This CDR3 comprises 14 residues. V lost 1 base to trimming and J lost 2 bases, with 12 bases between them. CDR3 sequence reads: CSARGTGRTYEQYF. In DNA, the CDR3 is TGCAGTGCTAGAGGTACGGGACGTACCTACGAGCAGTACTTC.

The CDR3 loop reads CASSPYGGNYNEQFF. CDR3 nucleotide sequence: TGTGCCAGCAGTCCTTACGGGGGCAACTACAATGAGCAGTTCTTC. This sequence joins TRBV12-3 or TRBV12-4 and TRBJ2-1; the D call may be TRBD1 or TRBD2 (6 bases each). The CDR3 extends over 15 amino acids. V was cut by 5 bases and J by 3 bases, with 14 bases left in between.

On this clonotype itself: The junction does not match germline at one end; this may be a read error. This CDR3 reads CASSLGIPDTQYF. Written as DNA, the CDR3 is TGCGCCAGCAGCTTAGGGATCCCAGATACGCAGTATTTT. The chain is built from TRBV12-3 or TRBV12-4 and TRBJ2-3; no reliable D call. The CDR3 covers 13 residues.

This clonotype was seen only a few times. The CDR3: CASSPTLTLGTDTQYF. DNA for the CDR3: TGTGCCAGCAGCCCGACACTCACTCTGGGCACAGATACGCAGTATTTT. The rearrangement joins TRBV7-2 to TRBJ2-3; no clear D gene. Trimming cost V 5 bases and J 1 base, with 16 bases left between them. The CDR3 has 16 amino acids. CDR1 and CDR2 (germline): SGHTA, FQGNSA.

J is TRBJ2-5 and V is TRBV29-1, with D unresolved. V shed 4 bases and J shed 1 base, with 10 bases lying between them. Germline V gene data show CDR1 as SQVTM and CDR2 as ANQGSEA. This CDR3 is 13 amino acids long. CDR3 sequence reads: CSVGADFQETQYF. CDR3 nucleotide sequence: TGCAGCGTTGGCGCAGATTTCCAAGAGACCCAGTACTTC. The full variable domain, in which reference TRBV29-1 and TRBJ2-5 provide the parts outside the CDR3, is SAVISQKPSRDICQRGTSLTIQCQVDSQVTMMFWYRQQPGQSLTLIATANQGSEATYESGFVIDKFPISRPNLTFSTLTVSNMSPEDSSIYLCSVGADFQETQYFGPGTRLLVL.